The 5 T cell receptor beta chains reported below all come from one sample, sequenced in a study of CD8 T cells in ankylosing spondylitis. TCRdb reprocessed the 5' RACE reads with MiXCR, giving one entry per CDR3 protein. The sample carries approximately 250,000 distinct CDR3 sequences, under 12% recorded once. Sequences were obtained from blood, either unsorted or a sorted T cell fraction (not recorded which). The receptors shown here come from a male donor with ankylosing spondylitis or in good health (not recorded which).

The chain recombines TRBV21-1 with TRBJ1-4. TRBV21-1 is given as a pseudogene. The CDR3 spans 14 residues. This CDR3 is CASISLLPNEKLFF. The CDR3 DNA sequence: TGTGCCAGCATCTCTCTCCTTCCTAATGAAAAACTGTTTTTT.

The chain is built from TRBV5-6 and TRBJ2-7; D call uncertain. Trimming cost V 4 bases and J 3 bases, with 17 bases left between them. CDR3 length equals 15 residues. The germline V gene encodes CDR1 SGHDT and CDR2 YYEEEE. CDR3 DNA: TGTGCCAGCAGCCTTCGATCGGGTCGACTCTACGAGCAGTACTTC. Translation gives CASSLRSGRLYEQYF.

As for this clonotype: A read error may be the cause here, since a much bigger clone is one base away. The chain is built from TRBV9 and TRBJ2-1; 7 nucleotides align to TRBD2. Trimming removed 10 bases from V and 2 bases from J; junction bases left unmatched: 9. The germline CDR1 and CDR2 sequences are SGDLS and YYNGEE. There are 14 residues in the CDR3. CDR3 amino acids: CAGGRGGTYNEQFF. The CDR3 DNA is TGTGCCGGCGGCCGCGGGGGTACCTACAATGAGCAGTTCTTC. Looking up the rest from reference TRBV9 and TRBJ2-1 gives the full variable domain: DSGVTQTPKHLITATGQRVTLRCSPRSGDLSVYWYQQSLDQGLQFLIQYYNGEERAKGNILERFSAQQFPDLHSELNLSSLELGDSALYFCAGGRGGTYNEQFFGPGTRLTVL.

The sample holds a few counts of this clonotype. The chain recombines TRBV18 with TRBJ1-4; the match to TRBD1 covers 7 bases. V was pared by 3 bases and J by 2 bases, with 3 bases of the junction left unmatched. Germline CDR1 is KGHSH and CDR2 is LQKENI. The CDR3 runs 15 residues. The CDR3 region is CASSPGQLTNEKLFF. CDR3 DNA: TGTGCCAGCTCACCGGGACAGCTTACTAATGAAAAACTGTTTTTT.

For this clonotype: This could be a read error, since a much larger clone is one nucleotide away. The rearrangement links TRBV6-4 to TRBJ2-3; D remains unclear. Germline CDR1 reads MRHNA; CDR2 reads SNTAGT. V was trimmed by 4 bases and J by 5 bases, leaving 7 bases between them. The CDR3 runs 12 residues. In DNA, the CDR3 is TGTGCCAGCAGTGGCACGGGAGATACGCAGTATTTT. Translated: CASSGTGDTQYF.